These T cell receptor beta chains were read from a single sample in a study of neurological immune-mediated disorders. MiXCR, run by TCRdb on the 5' RACE reads, gives a single entry per CDR3 protein. The sample shows around 30,000 distinct CDR3 sequences, about 1.6% of them seen only once. The sequenced material came from PBMCs. The receptors come from a woman in her twenties or thirties with multiple sclerosis. Both conserved end residues are part of each CDR3. Fields, in order: CDR3 protein, CDR3 DNA, J gene, V gene, clone size, D gene. The D gene is left open where the match is weak. Where a row states a size, it is once, few, many or the class of an expanded clone; other rows omit it.

CASSRGFNEKLFF	TGTGCCAGCAGCCGTGGATTCAATGAAAAACTGTTTTTT	TRBJ1-4	TRBV14	many	.
CASSQGTAGTGQYF	TGCGCCAGCAGCCAAGGGACAGCGGGGACAGGGCAGTACTTC	TRBJ2-7	TRBV4-1	many	.
CSVVDRRNTEAFF	TGCAGCGTCGTCGACAGGAGAAACACTGAAGCTTTCTTT	TRBJ1-1	TRBV29-1	many	.
CASTEKGGKNIQYF	TGTGCCAGCACTGAAAAGGGGGGCAAAAACATTCAGTACTTC	TRBJ2-4	TRBV6-2/TRBV6-3	many	.
CASSQSYPNTEAFF	TGCGCCAGCAGCCAAAGTTATCCGAACACTGAAGCTTTCTTT	TRBJ1-1	TRBV5-1	many	.
CASSFRGGVEDTQYF	TGTGCCAGCAGTTTCAGAGGGGGAGTTGAAGATACGCAGTATTTT	TRBJ2-3	TRBV12-3/TRBV12-4	many	.
CSATTGADVNEQFF	TGCAGTGCTACGACGGGGGCCGATGTCAATGAGCAGTTCTTC	TRBJ2-1	TRBV20-1	many	.
CASSDRVDGYTF	TGTGCCAGCAGTGACAGGGTTGATGGCTACACCTTC	TRBJ1-2	TRBV6-2/TRBV6-3	many	TRBD1
CASSPTVGGGAVGIQYF	TGTGCCAGCAGCCCGACGGTGGGCGGGGGGGCCGTGGGCATTCAGTACTTC	TRBJ2-4	TRBV7-2	many	TRBD2
CASSLQSGKLFF	TGTGCCAGCAGCCTTCAGAGTGGAAAACTGTTTTTT	TRBJ1-4	TRBV3-1	many	.
CASSSARYEQYF	TGTGCCAGCAGCTCCGCCCGATACGAGCAGTACTTC	TRBJ2-7	TRBV5-5	many	.
CASSPGGGPFYGYTF	TGCGCCAGCAGCCCAGGTGGGGGGCCGTTCTATGGCTACACCTTC	TRBJ1-2	TRBV5-1	many	.
CSASGGTDTQYF	TGCAGTGCTAGCGGGGGCACAGATACGCAGTATTTT	TRBJ2-3	TRBV20-1	many	.
CASSPGDYEQYF	TGTGCCAGCAGCCCTGGGGACTACGAGCAGTACTTC	TRBJ2-7	TRBV7-9	many	.
CASSHWTGGRNTGELFF	TGTGCCAGCAGCCATTGGACAGGGGGCCGGAACACCGGGGAGCTGTTTTTT	TRBJ2-2	TRBV3-1	many	TRBD1
CASSYSASGSYEQYF	TGTGCCAGCAGTTACTCGGCTAGCGGGTCCTACGAGCAGTACTTC	TRBJ2-7	TRBV6-2/TRBV6-3	many	TRBD2
CASSSGQGQHNYYNEQFF	TGCGCCAGCAGCTCGGGACAGGGGCAGCACAACTACTACAATGAGCAGTTCTTC	TRBJ2-1	TRBV5-1	.	TRBD1
CATSRDQSGSWWGYTF	TGTGCCACCAGCAGAGATCAGTCGGGATCTTGGTGGGGCTACACCTTC	TRBJ1-2	TRBV15	many	.
CASSLGASNQPQHF	TGTGCCAGCAGCTTAGGTGCTAGCAATCAGCCCCAGCATTTT	TRBJ1-5	TRBV7-2	many	.
CASSELGRGNQPQHF	TGTGCCAGCAGTGAATTGGGCAGGGGAAATCAGCCCCAGCATTTT	TRBJ1-5	TRBV6-1	few	.
CASSLRGMREQYF	TGTGCCAGCAGCCTAAGGGGGATGCGCGAGCAGTACTTC	TRBJ2-7	TRBV12-3/TRBV12-4	many	.
CASKRSWTAFF	TGTGCCAGCAAACGATCGTGGACAGCTTTCTTT	TRBJ1-1	TRBV2	medium-sized	.
CASSSDRGHVETQYF	TGTGCCAGCAGCTCGGACAGGGGGCACGTCGAGACCCAGTACTTC	TRBJ2-5	TRBV7-2	many	TRBD1
CASSPRTSGPSYEQYF	TGTGCCAGCAGCCCAAGGACTAGCGGGCCCTCCTACGAGCAGTACTTC	TRBJ2-7	TRBV11-2	many	TRBD2
CASSYPWGGRFF	TGTGCCAGCAGTTACCCCTGGGGGGGACGATTCTTC	TRBJ2-1	TRBV6-2/TRBV6-3	many	TRBD2
CATRDFSTGELFF	TGTGCCACCCGGGACTTTTCCACCGGGGAGCTGTTTTTT	TRBJ2-2	TRBV10-3	many	.
CASSLRLGGGPDTQYF	TGTGCCAGCAGCCTACGCTTGGGGGGTGGTCCGGATACGCAGTATTTT	TRBJ2-3	TRBV7-9	few	.
CASSSSSGYGYTF	TGTGCCAGCAGTTCCTCCTCGGGCTATGGCTACACCTTC	TRBJ1-2	TRBV12-3/TRBV12-4	many	.
CASSITGNTEAFF	TGTGCCAGCAGCATTACGGGGAACACTGAAGCTTTCTTT	TRBJ1-1	TRBV7-2	many	.
CASSQGGPQETQYF	TGTGCCAGCAGTCAAGGGGGACCGCAAGAGACCCAGTACTTC	TRBJ2-5	TRBV12-3/TRBV12-4	many	.
CASSSDGARGETQYF	TGTGCCAGCAGCTCCGACGGGGCAAGGGGGGAGACCCAGTACTTC	TRBJ2-5	TRBV7-6	many	.
CASSLLLNTEAFF	TGTGCCAGCAGTTTATTGCTGAACACTGAAGCTTTCTTT	TRBJ1-1	TRBV12-3/TRBV12-4	many	.
CASRTTYEQYF	TGTGCCAGCAGGACAACCTACGAGCAGTACTTC	TRBJ2-7	TRBV6-2/TRBV6-3	many	.
CASSRRGTGETQYF	TGTGCCAGCAGCCGGAGGGGGACGGGAGAGACCCAGTACTTC	TRBJ2-5	TRBV3-1	many	.
CASKTGTIQETQYF	TGTGCCAGCAAGACCGGGACTATACAAGAGACCCAGTACTTC	TRBJ2-5	TRBV2	many	TRBD2
CSARVSARRDIQYF	TGCAGTGCTAGGGTATCGGCCCGAAGAGACATTCAGTACTTC	TRBJ2-4	TRBV20-1	many	.
CASSPSFRTDTQYF	TGTGCCAGCAGCCCATCGTTCCGCACAGATACGCAGTATTTT	TRBJ2-3	TRBV6-5	many	.
CASSPGQGATGELFF	TGTGCCAGCAGCCCGGGACAGGGGGCAACCGGGGAGCTGTTTTTT	TRBJ2-2	TRBV12-3/TRBV12-4	many	TRBD1
CASSLGAGGRNEQFF	TGTGCCAGCAGCTTAGGAGCGGGGGGCCGAAATGAGCAGTTCTTC	TRBJ2-1	TRBV7-7	many	TRBD2
CASSQARGTHYGYTF	TGTGCCAGCAGCCAGGCCCGGGGGACCCACTATGGCTACACCTTC	TRBJ1-2	TRBV3-1	many	.
CASSLEGTAYSRF	TGTGCCAGCAGCTTGGAGGGGACAGCGTACTCTCGTTTT	TRBJ1-1	TRBV13	few	TRBD1
CASSFTGAPGGLFF	TGTGCCAGCAGCTTCACCGGGGCCCCCGGGGGTCTGTTTTTT	TRBJ2-2	TRBV3-1	many	.
CSAPGGRNVNTEAFF	TGCAGTGCCCCAGGGGGGCGGAACGTGAACACTGAAGCTTTCTTT	TRBJ1-1	TRBV20-1	many	TRBD1
CASSLGTVRETQYF	TGTGCCAGCAGCCTGGGGACAGTCCGAGAGACCCAGTACTTC	TRBJ2-5	TRBV7-2	many	TRBD1
CASSLARIPYEQYF	TGCGCCAGCAGCTTGGCAAGGATCCCCTACGAGCAGTACTTC	TRBJ2-7	TRBV5-1	many	.
CASSQGPLAGGPDTQYF	TGCGCCAGCAGCCAAGGGCCACTAGCGGGGGGGCCAGATACGCAGTATTTT	TRBJ2-3	TRBV4-3	many	TRBD2
CASSAVLGSTGELFF	TGCGCCAGCAGCGCGGTATTGGGGAGCACCGGGGAGCTGTTTTTT	TRBJ2-2	TRBV5-1	many	.
CASRDRGEQFF	TGTGCCAGCAGAGATAGAGGAGAGCAGTTCTTC	TRBJ2-1	TRBV6-5	many	.
CASSPPGGETDTQYF	TGTGCCAGCAGCCCCCCCGGTGGAGAAACAGATACGCAGTATTTT	TRBJ2-3	TRBV5-5	many	.
CASTLVASQYEQYF	TGTGCCAGCACCCTCGTCGCGTCCCAGTACGAGCAGTACTTC	TRBJ2-7	TRBV7-2	many	.
CSANRDLARYNEQFF	TGCAGTGCTAATAGGGATCTAGCGCGATACAATGAGCAGTTCTTC	TRBJ2-1	TRBV20-1	many	.
CASSPGGGGVHNEQFF	TGTGCCAGCAGCCCCGGAGGCGGGGGGGTCCATAATGAGCAGTTCTTC	TRBJ2-1	TRBV4-2	many	TRBD2
CASSSNSFNTEAFF	TGCGCCAGCAGCAGTAACAGTTTTAACACTGAAGCTTTCTTT	TRBJ1-1	TRBV5-1	many	.
CSAYSGTSYEQYF	TGCAGTGCTTACTCCGGGACTAGTTACGAGCAGTACTTC	TRBJ2-7	TRBV20-1	many	TRBD2
CASSQPGYGYTF	TGTGCCAGCAGTCAACCGGGCTATGGCTACACCTTC	TRBJ1-2	TRBV12-3/TRBV12-4	many	.
CASSYTTPEAFF	TGTGCCAGCAGTTACACGACGCCGGAAGCTTTCTTT	TRBJ1-1	TRBV6-6	many	.
CASRQGTDTQYF	TGTGCCAGCAGACAGGGAACAGATACGCAGTATTTT	TRBJ2-3	TRBV6-6	many	.
CASSLDQNIQYF	TGTGCCAGCAGTTTGGACCAAAACATTCAGTACTTC	TRBJ2-4	TRBV28	many	.
CASTPGWGDIQYF	TGTGCCAGCACCCCGGGTTGGGGGGACATTCAGTACTTC	TRBJ2-4	TRBV6-5	many	.
CASSQTSGGRSGELFF	TGTGCCAGCAGCCAGACAAGCGGGGGCAGGTCCGGGGAGCTGTTTTTT	TRBJ2-2	TRBV6-5	many	TRBD2